This paragraph covers one T cell receptor beta chain sequence. In the same sample, other DNA sequences code for this CDR3. Germline CDR1 SGHRS, CDR2 YFSETQ. The V gene lost 5 bases and the J gene lost 4 bases, with 12 bases spanning the gap. This CDR3 is 13 amino acids long. Sequencing was performed with immunoSEQ multiplex PCR; in TCRdb, only in-frame clones are kept and a portion is missing. This sample has around 480,000 clones, with roughly 87% found just once. The data were obtained in a study of blood T cell repertoires in COVID-19. Study background: From T cells, B-cell-depleted T cells, or PBMCs came the material, which was cDNA or gDNA.

Everyone who took part was about 18 to 89 years old, and they came from fewer than 25 US areas. Recovery meant two consecutive negative NP/OP PCR tests, professional clearance, or resolved symptoms. The source of this sequence is a woman aged 18-35 years who had recovered from COVID-19. Sequencing was carried out using PBMCs or T cells enriched from blood (not recorded which). V usage is TRBV5-1 and J usage is TRBJ1-1, with TRBD1 as a possible D gene (6 bases). The CDR3 sequence: CASSSTGSTEAFF. In DNA, the CDR3 is TGCGCCAGCAGTTCTACAGGGAGCACTGAAGCTTTCTTT.